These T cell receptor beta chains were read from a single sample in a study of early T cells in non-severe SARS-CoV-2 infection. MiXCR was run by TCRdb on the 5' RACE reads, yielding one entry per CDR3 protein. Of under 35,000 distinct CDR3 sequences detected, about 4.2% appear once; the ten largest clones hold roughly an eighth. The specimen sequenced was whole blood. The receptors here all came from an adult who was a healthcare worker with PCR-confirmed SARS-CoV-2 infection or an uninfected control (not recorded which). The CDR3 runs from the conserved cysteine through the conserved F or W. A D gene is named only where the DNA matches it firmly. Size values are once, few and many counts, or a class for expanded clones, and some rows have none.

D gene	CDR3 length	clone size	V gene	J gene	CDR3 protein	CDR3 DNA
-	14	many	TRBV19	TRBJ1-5	CASSFSGVGQPQHF	TGTGCCAGTAGTTTCTCAGGGGTGGGTCAGCCCCAGCATTTT
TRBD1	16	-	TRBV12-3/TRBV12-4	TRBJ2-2	CASSHIRTGFVGELFF	TGTGCCAGCAGTCATATCCGGACAGGGTTCGTCGGGGAGCTGTTTTTT
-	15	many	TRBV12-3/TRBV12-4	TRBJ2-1	CASSHIAFGYNEQFF	TGTGCCAGCAGCCATATAGCTTTCGGTTACAATGAGCAGTTCTTC
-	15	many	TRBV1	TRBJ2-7	CTSSQLSGAYYEQYF	TGCACCAGCAGCCAACTTAGCGGGGCTTACTACGAGCAGTACTTC
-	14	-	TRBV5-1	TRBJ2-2	CATSGTANTGELFF	TGCGCCACATCCGGGACGGCGAACACCGGGGAGCTGTTTTTT
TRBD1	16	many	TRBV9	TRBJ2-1	CASSPLGQGFYNEQFF	TGTGCCAGCAGCCCTCTCGGACAGGGCTTCTACAATGAGCAGTTCTTC
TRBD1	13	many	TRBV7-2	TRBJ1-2	CASSLDRVYGYTF	TGTGCCAGCAGCTTGGACAGGGTCTATGGCTACACCTTC
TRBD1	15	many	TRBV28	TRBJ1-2	CASSPGQGANYGYTF	TGTGCCAGCAGTCCCGGACAGGGGGCAAACTATGGCTACACCTTC
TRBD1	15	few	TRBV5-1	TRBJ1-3	CASSLWTGTGNTIYF	TGCGCCAGCAGCTTGTGGACAGGGACTGGAAACACCATATATTTT
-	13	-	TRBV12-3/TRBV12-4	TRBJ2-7	CASSATGKGEQYF	TGTGCCAGCAGTGCCACAGGGAAGGGCGAGCAGTACTTC
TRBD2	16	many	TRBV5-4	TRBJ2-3	CASSLASGRVADTQYF	TGTGCCAGCAGCTTGGCTAGCGGGAGGGTCGCAGATACGCAGTATTTT
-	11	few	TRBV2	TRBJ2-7	CASRPQYEQYF	TGTGCCAGCAGACCACAATACGAGCAGTACTTC
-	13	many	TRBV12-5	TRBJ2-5	CASVPGGRETQYF	TGTGCTAGTGTCCCTGGGGGAAGGGAGACCCAGTACTTC
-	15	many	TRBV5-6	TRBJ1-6	CASSLGDRENSPLHF	TGTGCCAGCAGCTTGGGAGATAGAGAGAATTCACCCCTCCACTTT
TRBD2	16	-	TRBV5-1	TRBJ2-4	CASSYGTSGGENIQYF	TGCGCCAGCAGCTACGGGACTAGCGGTGGCGAAAACATTCAGTACTTC
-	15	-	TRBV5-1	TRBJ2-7	CASSLRAGAPNEQYF	TGCGCCAGCAGCCTACGGGCAGGGGCCCCAAACGAGCAGTACTTC
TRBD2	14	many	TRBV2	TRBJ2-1	CASSEIGGAYEQFF	TGTGCCAGCAGCGAAATCGGGGGGGCCTATGAGCAGTTCTTC
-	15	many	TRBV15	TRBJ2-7	CATSSRDRHSYEQYF	TGTGCCACCAGCAGCCGGGACCGCCACTCCTACGAGCAGTACTTC
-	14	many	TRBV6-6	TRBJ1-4	CASSPWGANEKLFF	TGTGCCAGCAGCCCATGGGGGGCTAATGAAAAACTGTTTTTT
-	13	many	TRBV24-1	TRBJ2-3	CATSEGESDTQYF	TGTGCCACCAGTGAAGGAGAATCAGATACGCAGTATTTT
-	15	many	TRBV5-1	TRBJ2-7	CASSLGYQSSYEQYF	TGCGCCAGCAGCTTAGGCTACCAAAGCTCCTACGAGCAGTACTTC
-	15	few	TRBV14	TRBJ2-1	CASSRAGYLYNEQFF	TGTGCCAGCAGCCGAGCAGGCTACCTTTACAATGAGCAGTTCTTC
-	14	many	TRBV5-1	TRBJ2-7	CASSLEGTGYEQYF	TGCGCCAGCAGCTTGGAGGGGACTGGCTACGAGCAGTACTTC
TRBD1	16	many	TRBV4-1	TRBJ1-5	CASSLSLATGNQPQHF	TGCGCCAGCAGCCTTTCTTTGGCGACAGGGAATCAGCCCCAGCATTTT
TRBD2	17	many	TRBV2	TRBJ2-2	CASSDNAGGPDTGELFF	TGTGCCAGCAGTGATAATGCGGGGGGGCCGGACACCGGGGAGCTGTTTTTT
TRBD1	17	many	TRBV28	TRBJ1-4	CASSRDRSSQLNEKLFF	TGTGCCAGCAGTCGGGACAGGAGCAGTCAACTGAATGAAAAACTGTTTTTT
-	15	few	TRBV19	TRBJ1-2	CASSTRDPTPPGYTF	TGTGCCAGTAGTACTCGGGACCCAACCCCTCCTGGCTACACCTTC
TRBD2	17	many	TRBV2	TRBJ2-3	CASSEAAYSGGADTQYF	TGTGCCAGCAGTGAAGCCGCTTATAGCGGGGGGGCAGATACGCAGTATTTT
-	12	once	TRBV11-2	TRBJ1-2	CASSSVNYGYTF	TGTGCCAGCAGCTCAGTAAACTATGGCTACACCTTC
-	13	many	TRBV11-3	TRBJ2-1	CASSLGRKSEQFF	TGTGCCAGCAGCTTAGGGAGGAAAAGTGAGCAGTTCTTC
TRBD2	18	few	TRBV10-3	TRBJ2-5	CAISDPLAGGGPQETQYF	TGTGCCATCAGTGACCCACTAGCGGGAGGAGGTCCCCAAGAGACCCAGTACTTC
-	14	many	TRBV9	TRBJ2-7	CASGRMGASYEQYF	TGTGCCAGCGGACGCATGGGGGCATCCTACGAGCAGTACTTC
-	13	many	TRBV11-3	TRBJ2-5	CASSLGVQETQYF	TGTGCCAGCAGCTTAGGGGTGCAAGAGACCCAGTACTTC
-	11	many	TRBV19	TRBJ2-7	CASSMSSIQYF	TGTGCCAGTAGTATGAGTTCTATCCAGTACTTC
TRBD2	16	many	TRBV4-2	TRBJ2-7	CASSQDYAGGSYEQYF	TGTGCCAGCAGCCAAGATTACGCGGGAGGTTCCTACGAGCAGTACTTC
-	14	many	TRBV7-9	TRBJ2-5	CASSLVSGQETQYF	TGTGCCAGCAGCTTAGTCTCAGGACAAGAGACCCAGTACTTC
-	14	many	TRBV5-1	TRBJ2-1	CASSLESSYNEQFF	TGCGCCAGCAGCTTGGAGAGCTCCTACAATGAGCAGTTCTTC
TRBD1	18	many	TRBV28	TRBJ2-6	CASSPPTGGFSGANVLTF	TGTGCCAGCAGCCCCCCAACAGGGGGCTTTTCTGGGGCCAACGTCCTGACTTTC
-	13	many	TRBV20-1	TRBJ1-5	CSASGGANQPQHF	TGCAGTGCTAGTGGAGGGGCGAATCAGCCCCAGCATTTT
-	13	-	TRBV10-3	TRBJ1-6	CAISPLGGSPLHF	TGTGCCATCAGTCCGCTTGGGGGCTCACCCCTCCACTTT
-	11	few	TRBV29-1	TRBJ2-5	CSVEVFETQYF	TGCAGCGTTGAGGTTTTTGAGACCCAGTACTTC
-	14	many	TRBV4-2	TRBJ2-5	CASSQDASEETQYF	TGTGCCAGCAGCCAAGATGCTAGCGAAGAGACCCAGTACTTC
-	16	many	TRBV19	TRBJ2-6	CASGVRPTNGANVLTF	TGTGCCAGTGGGGTGAGGCCCACCAACGGGGCCAACGTCCTGACTTTC
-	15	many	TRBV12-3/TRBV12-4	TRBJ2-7	CASSPTRDGTYEQYF	TGTGCCAGCAGTCCTACCCGGGACGGAACCTACGAGCAGTACTTC
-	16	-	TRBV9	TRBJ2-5	CASSPGAGMSGETQYF	TGTGCCAGCAGCCCAGGGGCAGGGATGAGCGGGGAGACCCAGTACTTC
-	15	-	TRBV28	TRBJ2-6	CASSSSGTSLHVLTF	TGTGCCAGCAGTTCCTCCGGGACATCTCTCCACGTCCTGACTTTC
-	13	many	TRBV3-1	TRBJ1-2	CASSLDWDYGYTF	TGTGCCAGCAGCCTGGACTGGGACTATGGCTACACCTTC
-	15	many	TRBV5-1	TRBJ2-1	CASIRTGDSYNEQFF	TGCGCCAGCATTCGGACGGGAGACTCCTACAATGAGCAGTTCTTC
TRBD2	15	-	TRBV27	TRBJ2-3	CASSPGRGGTDTQYF	TGTGCCAGCAGCCCCGGGCGCGGGGGAACAGATACGCAGTATTTT
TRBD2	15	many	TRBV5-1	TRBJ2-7	CASSSTSGETYEQYF	TGCGCCAGCAGCTCAACGAGCGGGGAGACCTACGAGCAGTACTTC
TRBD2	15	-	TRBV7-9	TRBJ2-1	CASSPGGVAGNEQFF	TGTGCCAGCAGCCCGGGGGGGGTAGCGGGCAATGAGCAGTTCTTC
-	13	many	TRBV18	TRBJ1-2	CASSPDPNYGYTF	TGTGCCAGCTCACCAGATCCTAACTATGGCTACACCTTC
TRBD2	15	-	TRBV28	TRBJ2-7	CASSIGSGKGYEQYF	TGTGCCAGCAGTATTGGTAGCGGGAAGGGCTACGAGCAGTACTTC
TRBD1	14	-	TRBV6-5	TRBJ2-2	CASWKQGPAGELFF	TGTGCCAGCTGGAAACAGGGGCCGGCCGGGGAGCTGTTTTTT
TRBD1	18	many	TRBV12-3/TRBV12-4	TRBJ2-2	CASSPDFLGQGAPGELFF	TGTGCCAGCAGTCCTGACTTTTTGGGACAGGGCGCTCCCGGGGAGCTGTTTTTT
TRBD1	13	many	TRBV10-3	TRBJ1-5	CAIRGTGGQPQHF	TGTGCCATCAGAGGGACAGGCGGTCAGCCCCAGCATTTT
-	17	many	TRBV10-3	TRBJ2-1	CAISESVGLSSYNEQFF	TGTGCCATCAGTGAGTCTGTAGGTTTAAGCTCCTACAATGAGCAGTTCTTC